The clone carrying this T cell receptor beta chain occurred a few times. The source of the sample is a study of blood T cell repertoires in COVID-19. Background on the study: Some COVID-19 samples were acute and others convalescent; all came from the United States, Italy and Spain.

The CDR3 is 15 residues long. V was pared by 1 base and J by 7 bases, with 14 bases between. Germline-derived CDR1 and CDR2 are KGHSH and LQKENI. In the original analysis: Amplification of reference gene primers was used by the study to estimate nucleated cell counts. TCRdb's table, derived via immunoSEQ multiplex PCR, lists solely in-frame clones and lacks some. From that table come the V and J calls and clone size; the DNA was used to work out D and trimming. Here the sample spans approximately 360,000 clones, over 75% being singletons. Study members were between 18 and 89 years old and lived in 24 US regions.

Sequencing was carried out using PBMCs or T cells enriched from blood (not recorded which). This TCR was sampled from a woman in her thirties with acute COVID-19. The chain is built from TRBV18 and TRBJ1-5, with D possibly matching TRBD1 (5 bases). The CDR3 DNA sequence: TGTGCCAGCTCACCACAGGGTATGCAGGGCCAGCCCCAGCATTTT. Its protein is CASSPQGMQGQPQHF.